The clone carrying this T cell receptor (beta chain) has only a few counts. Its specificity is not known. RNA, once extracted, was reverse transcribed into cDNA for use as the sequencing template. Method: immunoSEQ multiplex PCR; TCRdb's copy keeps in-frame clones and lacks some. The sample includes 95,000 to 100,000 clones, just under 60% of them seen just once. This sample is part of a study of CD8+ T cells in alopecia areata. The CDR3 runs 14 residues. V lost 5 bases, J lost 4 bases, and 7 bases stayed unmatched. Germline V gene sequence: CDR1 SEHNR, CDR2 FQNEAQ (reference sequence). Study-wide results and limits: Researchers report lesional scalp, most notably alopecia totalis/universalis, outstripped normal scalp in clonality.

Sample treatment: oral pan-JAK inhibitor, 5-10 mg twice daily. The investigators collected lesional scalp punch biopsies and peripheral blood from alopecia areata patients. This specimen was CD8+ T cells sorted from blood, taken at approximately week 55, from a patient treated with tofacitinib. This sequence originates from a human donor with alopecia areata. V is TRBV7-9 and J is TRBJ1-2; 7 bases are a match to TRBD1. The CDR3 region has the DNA TGTGCCAGCAGCCCCGGGACAGACCCCTATGGCTACACCTTC. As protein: CASSPGTDPYGYTF.